Listed here are 27 T cell receptor beta chains from one sample, sequenced in a study of post-analysis software for immune sequencing data. Study-level points and caveats: TRBV segments more frequent in patients than in controls numbered several and included TRBV5-6, TRBV5-1 and TRBV20-1.

These receptors lack a known antigen. Unique molecular identifiers had been added to the TCR beta cDNA libraries. TCRdb passed the PCR reads through MiXCR, listing each CDR3 protein once. The sample holds roughly 730,000 distinct CDR3 sequences, approximately 30% seen once. Sample: blood. Receptor source: a girl between 10 and 17 years old with multiple sclerosis.

The chain employs TRBV7-9 and TRBJ1-2, with a weak D call TRBD1 (5 bases). CDR3 size: 13 residues. Germline CDR1 reads SEHNR; CDR2 reads FQNEAQ (reference sequence). V was clipped by 5 bases and J by 8 bases, with 15 bases between them. The CDR3 DNA reads TGTGCCAGCAGCCAATGGGGGGACGGGGGCTACACCTTC. Protein sequence: CASSQWGDGGYTF.

The V call is TRBV27, the J call TRBJ1-5, with D perhaps matching TRBD1 (5 bases). Trimming shortened V by 1 base and J by 6 bases, and 13 bases separated the two germline ends. The V gene's germline CDR1 is MNHEY and CDR2 SMNVEV (reference sequence). This CDR3 is 15 amino acids long. CDR3 nucleotide sequence: TGTGCCAGCAGTTTATTACCGGGGGAGGGTCAGCCCCAGCATTTT. Translated: CASSLLPGEGQPQHF.

J is TRBJ1-4 and V is TRBV29-1; D call uncertain. V was clipped by 4 bases and J by 1 base, with 7 bases between them. Germline lookup yields CDR1 SQVTM and CDR2 ANQGSEA. CDR3 length equals 13 residues. CDR3 sequence (DNA): TGCAGCGTTGCGCCTGGAACTAATGAAAAACTGTTTTTT. Translating it yields CSVAPGTNEKLFF. The entire variable domain, with the rest obtained from reference TRBV29-1 and TRBJ1-4, is as follows: SAVISQKPSRDICQRGTSLTIQCQVDSQVTMMFWYRQQPGQSLTLIATANQGSEATYESGFVIDKFPISRPNLTFSTLTVSNMSPEDSSIYLCSVAPGTNEKLFFGSGTQLSVL.

The table lists this clonotype with many counts. The chain recombines TRBV10-2 with TRBJ2-7, with D possibly being TRBD1 or TRBD2 (5 bases each). Germline CDR1 and CDR2: WSHSY and SAAADI. CDR3 length: 12 amino acids. The V end lost 2 bases, the J end lost 6 bases, and 8 bases lay between the germline ends. The CDR3 DNA is TGCGCCAGCAGTGAGGGGGGTTTCGAGCAGTACTTC. It translates to CASSEGGFEQYF.

This clonotype was seen more than once but under ten times. V usage is TRBV6-5 and J usage is TRBJ2-3; 7 bases match TRBD2. The V and J ends lost 3 bases and 6 bases, in that order; junction bases with no gene match: 15. The CDR3 runs to 17 residues. Germline values: CDR1 MNHEY, CDR2 SVGAGI. DNA of the CDR3: TGTGCCAGCAGTTATGGCGCTAGCGGCGGTTGGTCGGATACGCAGTATTTT. This codes for CASSYGASGGWSDTQYF.

The rearrangement joins TRBV20-1 to TRBJ2-1; perhaps TRBD1 as D (6 bases). From germline, CDR1 is DFQATT and CDR2 SNEGSKA (reference sequence). Trimming removed 3 bases from V and 6 bases from J, with 21 bases in between. This CDR3 has 16 amino acids. The CDR3 DNA follows: TGCAGTGCTAGCGGAGTTCACAGGGCCCGGGGCAATGAGCAGTTCTTC. This codes for CSASGVHRARGNEQFF.

The chain is built from TRBV28 and TRBJ1-5; no clear D gene. The CDR3 covers 11 residues. Per the germline V gene, CDR1 is MDHEN and CDR2 is SYDVKM. V lost 2 bases, J lost 9 bases, and 5 bases lay in between. CDR3 amino acids: CASSLVWPQHF. As DNA, the CDR3 is TGTGCCAGCAGTTTAGTGTGGCCCCAGCATTTT.

The chain uses TRBV7-9 and TRBJ2-5; TRBD2 aligns across 8 bases. This CDR3 has 17 residues. V lost 5 bases, J lost 1 base, and 12 bases stayed unmatched. In germline, CDR1 is SEHNR, CDR2 FQNEAQ (reference sequence). The CDR3 DNA follows: TGTGCCAGCAGCGACCGTAGGGTAGCGGGGACCCAAGAGACCCAGTACTTC. It specifies CASSDRRVAGTQETQYF.

This clonotype was picked up a small number of times. One end of the junction does not line up with germline, which may come from a read error. The chain combines TRBV5-1 with TRBJ2-1; the D gene is possibly TRBD1 (6 bases). Germline V gives CDR1 SGHRS, CDR2 YFSETQ. The CDR3 contains 13 residues. DNA for the CDR3: TGTGCCAGCAGTTTGTGGACAGCCAATGAGCAGTTCTTC. Amino acid sequence: CASSLWTANEQFF.

This clonotype came up a few times. Written as DNA, the CDR3 is TGTGCCAGCAGCTGGGAGACAAGGACCGGCGGGCCCCAGCATTTT. This sequence encodes CASSWETRTGGPQHF. This chain connects TRBV5-5 to TRBJ1-5; no clear D. From germline, CDR1 is SGHKS and CDR2 YYEKEE (reference sequence). The CDR3 spans 15 residues. Trimming removed 3 bases from V and 9 bases from J, with 19 bases in between.

This clonotype was counted a few times. The chain is built from TRBV28 and TRBJ2-3; D gene unclear. The V end lost 6 bases, the J end lost 1 base, and 20 bases lay between the germline ends. The CDR3 extends over 17 amino acids. CDR1 and CDR2 from the germline V gene are MDHEN and SYDVKM. The CDR3 sequence is CASSPRQRLLGTDTQYF. The DNA for the CDR3 is TGTGCCAGCAGCCCGCGACAACGGTTGTTGGGCACAGATACGCAGTATTTT.

This clonotype was observed a handful of times. CDR3 nucleotides: TGTGCCAGCAGCTTAGTGGGCACTACCGCAGCCAAAAACATTCAGTACTTC. Translated, it gives CASSLVGTTAAKNIQYF. The rearrangement joins TRBV7-2 to TRBJ2-4; D is undetermined. CDR1 and CDR2 from the germline V gene are SGHTA and FQGNSA. V dropped 1 base and J dropped 0 bases, with 13 bases sitting between them. The CDR3 has 17 amino acids.

This clonotype was picked up a small number of times. The chain links TRBV6-5 to TRBJ2-2; D unclear. The CDR3 is 13 amino acids. Germline lookup yields CDR1 MNHEY and CDR2 SVGAGI. Trimming shortened V by 6 bases and J by 4 bases, and 9 bases separated the two germline ends. The CDR3 loop reads CASSPLVTGELFF. Here the CDR3 DNA reads TGTGCCAGCAGCCCCCTAGTCACCGGGGAGCTGTTTTTT.

This clonotype was picked up a small number of times. The chain employs TRBV9 and TRBJ1-2; weak D call: TRBD1 (5 bases). The CDR3 loop spans 15 amino acids. Germline assignment: CDR1 SGDLS and CDR2 YYNGEE. V was pared by 0 bases and J by 7 bases, with 16 bases between. CDR3 coding DNA: TGTGCCAGCAGCGTAGGGGCAGGGTCGAATGCTGGCTACACCTTC. Its protein product is CASSVGAGSNAGYTF.

In regard to this clonotype: A read error may produce the germline difference seen at one junction end. This chain uses TRBV9 with TRBJ2-3, with no clear D. CDR3 length: 14 residues. Germline values: CDR1 SGDLS, CDR2 YYNGEE. The CDR3 DNA sequence: TGTGCCAGCAGCGCTGACGGTAGCACAGATACGCGGTATTTT. This sequence encodes CASSADGSTDTRYF.

Regarding this clonotype: One end of the junction does not line up with germline, which may come from a read error. The chain couples TRBV7-2 to TRBJ2-7; maybe TRBD2 (6 bases). This CDR3 is 17 amino acids long. Per germline, CDR1 SGHTA and CDR2 FQGNSA. CDR3 protein: CASTLGLRDFPHDEQYF. In DNA form, the CDR3 reads TGTGCCAGCACCTTAGGTCTCCGGGACTTCCCTCACGACGAGCAGTACTTC.

This clonotype was observed a handful of times. The J gene is TRBJ2-7, the V gene TRBV6-5, with TRBD1 identical over 11 bases. The V gene's germline CDR1 is MNHEY and CDR2 SVGAGI. The ends lost 2 bases at V and 7 bases at J; junction bases unmatched: 4. The CDR3 runs 14 residues. The CDR3 reads CASSYPGTGGEQYF. The CDR3 DNA reads TGTGCCAGCAGTTACCCCGGGACAGGGGGTGAGCAGTACTTC.

The chain joins TRBV28 to TRBJ1-5; D may be TRBD1 (5 bases). CDR1 is MDHEN, CDR2 SYDVKM, per germline. There are 15 residues in the CDR3. Trimming left V 7 bases short and J 5 bases short, with 18 bases between. Here the CDR3 DNA reads TGTGCCAGCAAAGGGGCTTGGGCAGGCGATCAGCCCCAGCATTTT. As protein: CASKGAWAGDQPQHF.

The chain couples TRBV3-1 to TRBJ2-1, with TRBD2 as a possible D gene (6 bases). This CDR3 has 15 amino acids. The V gene lost 1 base and the J gene lost 4 bases, with 11 bases spanning the gap. Germline V gives CDR1 LGHDT, CDR2 YNNKEL (reference sequence). This CDR3 reads CASSQGASGYNEQFF. As DNA, the CDR3 is TGTGCCAGCAGCCAAGGTGCAAGCGGGTACAATGAGCAGTTCTTC.

This chain connects TRBV7-9 to TRBJ2-1; possible D gene TRBD2, 6 bases. V lost 5 bases, J lost 5 bases, and 16 bases lay in between. Germline assignment: CDR1 SEHNR and CDR2 FQNEAQ (reference sequence). The CDR3 loop spans 15 amino acids. Here the CDR3 DNA reads TGTGCCAGCAGCGCACAAGGGACTGCCAACAATGAGCAGTTCTTC. Amino acid sequence: CASSAQGTANNEQFF.

The rearrangement links TRBV25-1 to TRBJ2-1; D is tentatively TRBD1 or TRBD2 (5 bases each). CDR1 is MGHDK, CDR2 SYGVNS, per germline. V lost 6 bases, J lost 13 bases, and 13 bases lay in between. The CDR3 extends over 11 amino acids. The CDR3 region has the DNA TGTGCCAGCAGAAGGGGAGCCCTACAGTTCTTC. Its protein is CASRRGALQFF.

The chain couples TRBV12-3 or TRBV12-4 to TRBJ2-7; TRBD1 might be the D (6 bases). The CDR3 runs to 13 residues. Trimming took off 5 bases at V and 7 bases at J, with 15 bases between the two ends. CDR3 coding DNA: TGTGCCAGCAGTCGTCCAGGGGCGAATGAGCAGTACTTC. Its protein is CASSRPGANEQYF.

V usage is TRBV5-4 and J usage is TRBJ1-1, with 7 bases aligning to TRBD1. The CDR3 consists of 13 residues. V dropped 4 bases and J dropped 6; count of bases not matched to a gene: 6. In germline, CDR1 is SGHNT, CDR2 YYREEE (reference sequence). CDR3 sequence (DNA): TGTGCCAGCAGCCGACAGGGTAGCGCTGAAGCTTTCTTT. Translating it yields CASSRQGSAEAFF.

The V gene is TRBV5-1, the J gene TRBJ2-2; 10 positions agree with TRBD1. The length of the CDR3 is 16 residues. With 3 bases clipped from V and 2 bases from J, the junction kept 4 bases outside the gene matches. Germline V CDR1 and CDR2: SGHRS, YFSETQ. Here the CDR3 reads CASSSTGGVNTGELFF. The DNA for the CDR3 is TGCGCCAGCAGCTCGACAGGGGGCGTAAACACCGGGGAGCTGTTTTTT. Full variable domain (missing parts from reference TRBV5-1 and TRBJ2-2): KAGVTQTPRYLIKTRGQQVTLSCSPISGHRSVSWYQQTPGQGLQFLFEYFSETQRNKGNFPGRFSGRQFSNSRSEMNVSTLELGDSALYLCASSSTGGVNTGELFFGEGSRLTVL.

V usage is TRBV7-9 and J usage is TRBJ2-1; D is uncertain. Trimming removed 4 bases at V and 7 bases at J, with 14 bases between. From germline, CDR1 is SEHNR and CDR2 FQNEAQ (reference sequence). This CDR3 region has 14 residues. The CDR3 loop is CASSSWAESNEQFF. The DNA for the CDR3 is TGTGCCAGCAGCTCCTGGGCAGAGTCTAATGAGCAGTTCTTC.

This sequence joins TRBV7-9 and TRBJ1-2, with TRBD1 as a possible D gene (6 bases). The ends were cut back, 4 bases at V and 3 bases at J, with 9 bases in the middle. Germline V lookup: CDR1 SEHNR, CDR2 FQNEAQ (reference sequence). There are 13 residues in the CDR3. CDR3 bases: TGTGCCAGCAGCTCGGACAGATACTATGGCTACACCTTC. Translation: CASSSDRYYGYTF.

The chain uses TRBV20-1 and TRBJ1-2; tentative D call: TRBD1 (5 bases). Per germline, CDR1 DFQATT and CDR2 SNEGSKA (reference sequence). This CDR3 comprises 13 residues. V lost 6 bases and J 4 bases, leaving 15 bases between the germline ends. Written as DNA, the CDR3 is TGCAGTGCCATACGGGACGGGTTCTATGGCTACACCTTC. It specifies CSAIRDGFYGYTF.